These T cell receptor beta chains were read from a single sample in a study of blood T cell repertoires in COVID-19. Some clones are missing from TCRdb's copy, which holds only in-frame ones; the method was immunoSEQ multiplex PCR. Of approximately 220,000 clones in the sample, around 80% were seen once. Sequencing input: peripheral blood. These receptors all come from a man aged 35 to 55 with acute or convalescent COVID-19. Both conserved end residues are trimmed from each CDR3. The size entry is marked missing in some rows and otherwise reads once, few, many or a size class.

cdr3_aa: SGKIDTEAF
j_call: TRBJ1-1
clone_size: -
v_call: TRBV20-1

cdr3_aa: ASSQFPKGLAGVNEQY
j_call: TRBJ2-7
clone_size: few
v_call: TRBV4-1

cdr3_aa: ASSRGTSGSGAKNIQY
j_call: TRBJ2-4
clone_size: once
v_call: TRBV5-4

cdr3_aa: ASSQQGETGELF
j_call: TRBJ2-2
clone_size: -
v_call: TRBV3-1/TRBV3-2

cdr3_aa: ASSEWGGSNTEAF
j_call: TRBJ1-1
clone_size: -
v_call: TRBV25-1

cdr3_aa: ASSERTGIYNEQF
j_call: TRBJ2-1
clone_size: -
v_call: TRBV6-1

cdr3_aa: ASSLTDKSPLH
j_call: TRBJ1-6
clone_size: -
v_call: TRBV5-1

cdr3_aa: ASSVAGGQNGEQF
j_call: TRBJ2-1
clone_size: -
v_call: TRBV9

cdr3_aa: ASSQAGGSGANVLT
j_call: TRBJ2-6
clone_size: -
v_call: TRBV3-1/TRBV3-2

cdr3_aa: ASSIRVRAGRTEAF
j_call: TRBJ1-1
clone_size: once
v_call: TRBV19

cdr3_aa: ASSIASSTNEKLF
j_call: TRBJ1-4
clone_size: -
v_call: TRBV19

cdr3_aa: ASSPQGFYGYT
j_call: TRBJ1-2
clone_size: few
v_call: TRBV19

cdr3_aa: ASVQGADQPQH
j_call: TRBJ1-5
clone_size: -
v_call: TRBV12-3/TRBV12-4

cdr3_aa: ASGGGAPSYNEQF
j_call: TRBJ2-1
clone_size: -
v_call: TRBV27

cdr3_aa: ASSPGTGGFAAEAF
j_call: TRBJ1-1
clone_size: once
v_call: TRBV19

cdr3_aa: ATSDSQRDEQF
j_call: TRBJ2-1
clone_size: -
v_call: TRBV24-1

cdr3_aa: ATLGETSTDTQY
j_call: TRBJ2-3
clone_size: -
v_call: TRBV2

cdr3_aa: ASSRPGQGLQETQY
j_call: TRBJ2-5
clone_size: -
v_call: TRBV6-2/TRBV6-3

cdr3_aa: ASSQAGRAGEQY
j_call: TRBJ2-7
clone_size: -
v_call: TRBV3-1/TRBV3-2

cdr3_aa: ASSLAPSGWDEQF
j_call: TRBJ2-1
clone_size: -
v_call: TRBV5-4

cdr3_aa: ASSLGQGTPNEQF
j_call: TRBJ2-1
clone_size: -
v_call: TRBV5-4

cdr3_aa: ASRSGGTPTDTQY
j_call: TRBJ2-3
clone_size: -
v_call: TRBV27

cdr3_aa: ASSPQEGSMNEQY
j_call: TRBJ2-7
clone_size: -
v_call: TRBV5-1

cdr3_aa: ASSQRGLNFDEQY
j_call: TRBJ2-7
clone_size: once
v_call: TRBV14